This T cell receptor beta chain originates from a study of cytomegalovirus exposure and HLA in healthy donors. Only one count was recorded for this clone. Its matching antigen is unknown. TCRdb keeps only in-frame clones here, not all; method: immunoSEQ multiplex PCR. The sample holds over 60,000 clones, roughly 95% seen once. Study-wide results and limits: Reported results showed that the classifier diagnosed cytomegalovirus status with high specificity and sensitivity. Most TCR sequences showed up rarely, but some public TCRs showed up in many donors. There were about 160 TCR beta chains listed as cytomegalovirus-associated.

The receptor comes from a man between 18 and 35 years old in good health and CMV-seronegative. Input material: PBMCs.

As DNA, the CDR3 is TGTGCCAGCAGCTCCAGCAGCCAGGCTGGCTACACCTTC. This encodes CASSSSSQAGYTF. The chain recombines TRBV11-2 with TRBJ1-2; D unclear. V was cut by 4 bases and J by 7 bases, with 13 bases left in between. Germline CDR1 reads SGHAT; CDR2 reads FQNNGV. The CDR3 is 13 residues long. Drawing the rest from reference TRBV11-2 and TRBJ1-2, the complete variable domain is EAGVAQSPRYKIIEKRQSVAFWCNPISGHATLYWYQQILGQGPKLLIQFQNNGVVDDSQLPKDRFSAERLKGVDSTLKIQPAKLEDSAVYLCASSSSSQAGYTFGSGTRLTVV.